A single sample is the source of the 25 T cell receptor beta chains below, sequenced in a study of T cell responses to AZD1222 COVID-19 vaccine. Here immunoSEQ multiplex PCR was the method, and the copy in TCRdb shows in-frame clones only, minus some. There are 90,000 to 130,000 clones in the sample; roughly 89% occur only once, and roughly 15% lies in the top ten. This specimen was peripheral blood, taken 28 days after the second AZD1222 dose. Source of these receptors: an adult who received the AZD1222 COVID-19 vaccine.

This chain links TRBV19 with TRBJ1-5; no firm D call. V was cut by 7 bases and J by 0 bases, with 1 base left in between. The CDR3 spans 11 residues. Germline values: CDR1 LNHDA, CDR2 SQIVND (reference sequence). The CDR3 region is CASTSNQPQHF. The CDR3 DNA is TGTGCCAGTACTAGCAATCAGCCCCAGCATTTT.

V usage is TRBV19 and J usage is TRBJ2-1, with D perhaps TRBD2 (6 bases). Germline CDR1 reads LNHDA; CDR2 reads SQIVND (reference sequence). Trimming stripped 9 bases from V and 6 bases from J, with 18 bases between. The CDR3 extends over 14 amino acids. DNA of the CDR3: TGTGCCAGCAGACCGGGTTCGGGGGTCAATGAGCAGTTCTTC. Its translation is CASRPGSGVNEQFF.

The chain joins TRBV27 to TRBJ2-7; D is undetermined. The CDR3 is 13 amino acids. The germline gives CDR1 MNHEY, CDR2 SMNVEV (reference sequence). The V end lost 1 base, the J end lost 5 bases, and 9 bases lay between the germline ends. The CDR3 reads CASSLFPGHEQYF. The DNA of the CDR3 is TGTGCCAGCAGTTTATTTCCGGGTCACGAGCAGTACTTC.

The rearrangement links TRBV19 to TRBJ1-2; no reliable D call. Between the trimmed V and J ends, which lost 3 bases and 8 bases, there was a span of 16 bases. The CDR3 totals 14 residues. The germline CDR1 and CDR2 sequences are LNHDA and SQIVND (reference sequence). This chain's CDR3 is CASSISYGRRGYTF. Here the CDR3 DNA reads TGTGCCAGTAGTATTTCGTACGGCCGTCGGGGCTACACCTTC.

The chain carries TRBV24-1 and TRBJ1-1; D might be TRBD1 (6 bases). The CDR3 loop spans 19 amino acids. Trimming removed 4 bases from V and 1 base from J, with 24 bases in between. Per germline, CDR1 KGHDR and CDR2 SFDVKD. CDR3 protein: CATSESYREGKGANTEAFF. The DNA for the CDR3 is TGTGCCACCAGTGAAAGTTACAGGGAAGGCAAAGGGGCGAACACTGAAGCTTTCTTT.

This chain connects TRBV11-2 to TRBJ2-5; 7 bases fit TRBD1. This CDR3 comprises 15 residues. After removal of 3 bases from V and 0 bases from J, the junction contained 4 bases not matched to a gene. CDR1 is SGHAT and CDR2 is FQNNGV in the germline V gene. DNA for the CDR3: TGTGCCAGCAGCTTGGGGACAGTGTACCAAGAGACCCAGTACTTC. It encodes CASSLGTVYQETQYF.

CDR3 sequence reads: CASSLTLLAGVLGDTQYF. In DNA form, the CDR3 reads TGTGCCAGCAGCTTGACCCTACTAGCGGGGGTCCTTGGGGATACGCAGTATTTT. The V call is TRBV9, the J call TRBJ2-3, with 11 bases lining up with TRBD2. The CDR3 length is 18 residues. Germline CDR1 is SGDLS and CDR2 is YYNGEE. J was trimmed by 6 bases and V by 4 bases; bases with no gene match: 16.

CDR3 sequence reads: CASSQGRGPYNEQFF. CDR3 nucleotides: TGCGCCAGCAGCCAAGGCAGGGGACCCTACAATGAGCAGTTCTTC. This chain links TRBV4-1 with TRBJ2-1, with a possible D match to TRBD1 (6 bases). Germline CDR1 reads MGHRA; CDR2 reads YSYEKL. CDR3 length: 15 amino acids. Trimming cost V 1 base and J 2 bases, with 9 bases left between them.

CDR3 nucleotide sequence: TGTGCAAGTCGCTTAGTTTCGGGACAGGGTGGTTCACCCCTCCACTTT. Protein: CASRLVSGQGGSPLHF. This chain uses TRBV12-2 with TRBJ1-6; the table assigns TRBD1, which was not confirmed against the DNA. TRBV12-2 is an annotated pseudogene. The CDR3 has 16 residues.

This clone was observed a single time. V usage is TRBV20-1 and J usage is TRBJ2-7; D is unclear. CDR1 and CDR2 from the germline V gene are DFQATT and SNEGSKA (reference sequence). There are 10 residues in the CDR3. V was shortened by 5 bases and J by 3 bases, with 5 bases between the two germline ends. The CDR3, as DNA: TGCAGTGCTGAATACTACGAGCAGTACTTC. Its translation is CSAEYYEQYF.

In this sample, this clone turned up once. V is TRBV6-5 and J is TRBJ2-5; TRBD2 matches at 12 bases. Germline lookup yields CDR1 MNHEY and CDR2 SVGAGI. The CDR3 covers 15 residues. The V gene end was trimmed by 1 base and the J gene end by 4 bases; junction bases not matched to a gene: 1. This chain's CDR3 is CASSYWTSGTETQYF. In DNA, the CDR3 is TGTGCCAGCAGTTACTGGACTAGCGGGACAGAGACCCAGTACTTC.

The V and J genes are TRBV6-4 and TRBJ1-2, with D unresolved. Germline V lookup: CDR1 MRHNA, CDR2 SNTAGT. Trimming pared 3 bases from V and 4 bases from J, leaving 12 bases between. This CDR3 has 14 amino acids. DNA for the CDR3: TGTGCCAGCAGTGAAAGGCGAAACTCCTATGGCTACACCTTC. It translates to CASSERRNSYGYTF.

The V call is TRBV6-5, the J call TRBJ2-7; D is uncertain. The CDR3 is made up of 14 amino acids. Germline loops: CDR1 MNHEY, CDR2 SVGAGI. The V and J ends lost 6 bases and 5 bases respectively, with 17 bases between them. CDR3 nucleotide sequence: TGTGCCAGCAGCCGCCTTCCCGAGCCCAACGAGCAGTACTTC. Protein product: CASSRLPEPNEQYF.

The chain uses TRBV19 and TRBJ1-2; 7 bases map to TRBD1. Germline CDR1 LNHDA, CDR2 SQIVND (reference sequence). The CDR3 covers 12 residues. V trimming: 4 bases; J trimming: 7 bases; junction bases outside the gene matches: 3. The CDR3 reads CASSTPGGGYTF. In DNA form, the CDR3 reads TGTGCCAGTAGTACGCCAGGGGGTGGCTACACCTTC.

Here the CDR3 reads CASSPPINTEAFF. The CDR3 DNA reads as TGTGCCAGCAGCCCCCCGATTAACACTGAAGCTTTCTTT. This sequence joins TRBV28 and TRBJ1-1, with unresolved D. Germline V gene data show CDR1 as MDHEN and CDR2 as SYDVKM. The CDR3 is made up of 13 amino acids. V was pared by 6 bases and J by 2 bases, with 10 bases between.

A word on this clone: One end of the junction fails to match germline, which may point to a read error. The CDR3 protein is CASSLGSNRPQHF. Written as DNA, the CDR3 is TGCGCCAGCAGCTTAGGGAGCAATCGGCCCCAGCATTTT. The rearrangement uses TRBV5-1 and TRBJ1-5; D unresolved. The germline V gene has CDR1 SGHRS and CDR2 YFSETQ. The CDR3 is 13 amino acids.

The genes are TRBV30 and TRBJ2-5, with TRBD2 as a possible D gene (6 bases). Germline assignment: CDR1 GTSNPN and CDR2 SVGIG (reference sequence). V was cut by 3 bases and J by 5 bases, with 10 bases left in between. The CDR3 length is 12 residues. The CDR3 region is CAWSRGSETQYF. CDR3 bases: TGTGCCTGGAGCCGGGGGAGCGAGACCCAGTACTTC.

The chain employs TRBV27 and TRBJ1-4, with 8 bases aligning to TRBD1. V was pared by 4 bases and J by 2 bases, with 3 bases of the junction left unmatched. This CDR3 comprises 15 residues. Germline V CDR1 and CDR2: MNHEY, SMNVEV (reference sequence). The DNA of the CDR3 is TGTGCCAGCAGTTGGACAGGGACTACTAATGAAAAACTGTTTTTT. It encodes CASSWTGTTNEKLFF.

This rearrangement joins TRBV27 to TRBJ1-2; no reliable D call. The CDR3 has 16 amino acids. V lost 0 bases to trimming and J lost 2 bases, with 13 bases between them. The germline CDR1 and CDR2 sequences are MNHEY and SMNVEV (reference sequence). CDR3 amino acids: CASSLSGRTENYGYTF. CDR3 DNA sequence: TGTGCCAGCAGTTTATCGGGTCGGACCGAGAACTATGGCTACACCTTC.

The gene calls are TRBV11-2 and TRBJ2-2, with 11 bases that match TRBD1. CDR3 length: 15 amino acids. Germline V gene data show CDR1 as SGHAT and CDR2 as FQNNGV. Unmatched junction bases numbered 5, after V lost 5 bases and J lost 6 bases. The CDR3 DNA follows: TGTGCCAGCAGCAAATCGGGACAGGGGGCCGGGGAGCTGTTTTTT. Encoded protein: CASSKSGQGAGELFF. Filled out from reference TRBV11-2 and TRBJ2-2, the complete variable domain reads EAGVAQSPRYKIIEKRQSVAFWCNPISGHATLYWYQQILGQGPKLLIQFQNNGVVDDSQLPKDRFSAERLKGVDSTLKIQPAKLEDSAVYLCASSKSGQGAGELFFGEGSRLTVL.

The chain uses TRBV7-3 and TRBJ2-2, with D possibly being TRBD2 (6 bases). V was shortened by 5 bases and J by 2 bases, with 9 bases between the two germline ends. Germline lookup yields CDR1 SGHTA and CDR2 FQGTGA. This CDR3 has 14 amino acids. For the CDR3, the DNA is TGTGCCAGCAGCCAGGACTACAACACCGGGGAGCTGTTTTTT. Encoded protein: CASSQDYNTGELFF.

The chain has TRBV5-6 and TRBJ2-7, with TRBD1 matching over 9 bases. The CDR3 totals 14 residues. Losses at the gene ends were 4 bases for V and 4 bases for J; bases not matched to a gene: 6. Germline CDR1 is SGHDT and CDR2 is YYEEEE. The CDR3, as DNA: TGTGCCAGCAGCCGGGGACAGGGAGGTTACGAGCAGTACTTC. Its protein is CASSRGQGGYEQYF.

The chain joins TRBV9 to TRBJ1-2; D is uncertain. This CDR3 contains 15 residues. Trimming left V 0 bases short and J 9 bases short, with 18 bases between. CDR1 is SGDLS and CDR2 is YYNGEE in the germline V gene. Here the CDR3 DNA reads TGTGCCAGCAGCGTAGGGGTGGTATCGACGCGTAGCTACACCTTC. Residues: CASSVGVVSTRSYTF.

Worth noting for this clone: The junction shows a germline mismatch at one end, possibly a read error. The V call is TRBV6-5, the J call TRBJ2-7; 13 positions agree with TRBD2. The V gene's germline CDR1 is MNHEY and CDR2 SVGAGI. The CDR3 length is 13 residues. This chain's CDR3 is CASSYETSGRRHF. CDR3 in DNA: TGTGCCAGCAGTTACGAGACTAGCGGGAGGAGGCACTTC.

This clone showed up just a few times. The CDR3 DNA reads as TGCGCCAGCAGCTTGGAGCTTGACGGTGGAAACACCATATATTTT. Translation: CASSLELDGGNTIYF. This chain links TRBV5-1 with TRBJ1-3, with D hard to call. The V gene's germline CDR1 is SGHRS and CDR2 YFSETQ. V was trimmed by 0 bases and J by 3 bases, leaving 10 bases between them. The CDR3 contains 15 residues.